A single sample gave rise to the 19 T cell receptor beta chains below, sequenced in a study of response to subunit inactivated influenza vaccine. MiXCR, run by TCRdb on the RT-PCR reads, gives a single entry per CDR3 protein. The sample lists around 750,000 distinct CDR3 sequences; about 20% were seen once. Sequencing used PBMCs from blood, obtained 5 to 6 days after vaccination. These receptors were taken from a man aged 50 or older who received an inactivated influenza vaccine.

CDR3 residues: CASSPGLAGGPSGETQYF. The CDR3 DNA reads as TGTGCCAGCAGTCCGGGACTAGCGGGAGGCCCAAGCGGGGAGACCCAGTACTTC. The chain recombines TRBV11-2 with TRBJ2-5; TRBD2 matches 15 bases. Germline CDR1 reads SGHAT; CDR2 reads FQNNGV. J gave up 5 bases and V 6 bases, and 13 bases lay outside the gene matches. This CDR3 comprises 18 residues.

The J gene is TRBJ2-5, the V gene TRBV10-3; 14 bases match TRBD2. Looked up from germline, CDR1 is ENHRY and CDR2 is SYGVKD. This CDR3 has 17 residues. The V gene end was trimmed by 3 bases and the J gene end by 4 bases; junction bases not matched to a gene: 7. Here the CDR3 reads CAISDDGTSGGRETQYF. The CDR3 nucleotides are TGTGCCATCAGTGACGACGGGACTAGCGGGGGAAGAGAGACCCAGTACTTC.

This rearrangement joins TRBV11-1 to TRBJ2-1; the D is unclear. Looked up from germline, CDR1 is SGHAT and CDR2 is FQDESV (reference sequence). The CDR3 extends over 15 amino acids. V was trimmed by 6 bases and J by 0 bases, leaving 12 bases between them. Here the CDR3 reads CASRPSYPSYNEQFF. CDR3 coding DNA: TGTGCCAGCAGGCCGTCGTACCCCTCCTACAATGAGCAGTTCTTC.

The rearrangement joins TRBV30 to TRBJ2-2; D ambiguous. This CDR3 spans 13 amino acids. Germline loops: CDR1 GTSNPN, CDR2 SVGIG (reference sequence). Trimming shortened V by 2 bases and J by 7 bases, and 11 bases separated the two germline ends. CDR3 region: CAWSRQRIGELFF. The CDR3 nucleotides are TGTGCCTGGAGTCGTCAGAGGATCGGGGAGCTGTTTTTT. Based on the CDR3 plus reference TRBV30 and TRBJ2-2, the full variable domain is SQTIHQWPATLVQPVGSPLSLECTVEGTSNPNLYWYRQAAGRGLQLLFYSVGIGQISSEVPQNLSASRPQDRQFILSSKKLLLSDSGFYLCAWSRQRIGELFFGEGSRLTVL.

The chain is built from TRBV5-1 and TRBJ2-1; 8 nucleotides line up with TRBD1. V lost 2 bases and J lost 3; bases outside the gene matches: 7. Germline CDR1 reads SGHRS; CDR2 reads YFSETQ. The CDR3 length is 16 residues. Here the CDR3 reads CASSLSRDRYYNEQFF. For the CDR3, the DNA is TGCGCCAGCAGCTTATCCCGGGACAGGTACTACAATGAGCAGTTCTTC.

This clonotype has more than one count but fewer than ten. The V and J genes are TRBV10-2 and TRBJ2-3; the match to TRBD2 covers 10 bases. V shed 0 bases and J 1 base; nucleotides not matched to a gene: 13. The CDR3 loop spans 20 amino acids. Per the germline V gene, CDR1 is WSHSY and CDR2 is SAAADI. CDR3 protein: CASSESGSAGGPKGTDTQYF. The CDR3 DNA follows: TGCGCCAGCAGTGAGTCCGGTTCAGCGGGGGGGCCTAAGGGCACAGATACGCAGTATTTT.

The chain carries TRBV7-2 and TRBJ2-3; 7 nucleotides agree with TRBD1. V gave up 5 bases and J gave up 0 bases; unmatched junction bases: 5. Germline CDR1 is SGHTA and CDR2 is FQGNSA. This CDR3 comprises 15 residues. Here the CDR3 reads CASSEGQYSTDTQYF. CDR3 DNA sequence: TGTGCCAGCAGCGAGGGACAGTATAGCACAGATACGCAGTATTTT.

A few counts support this clonotype. The chain joins TRBV25-1 to TRBJ2-3, with 13 bases identical to TRBD2. This CDR3 has 17 residues. With 0 bases clipped from V and 1 base from J, the junction kept 1 base outside the gene matches. The germline V gene has CDR1 MGHDK and CDR2 SYGVNS. CDR3 sequence reads: CASSEYGLAGGTDTQYF. DNA of the CDR3: TGTGCCAGCAGTGAATATGGACTAGCGGGGGGCACAGATACGCAGTATTTT. Supplemented by reference TRBV25-1 and TRBJ2-3, the full variable domain reads EADIYQTPRYLVIGTGKKITLECSQTMGHDKMYWYQQDPGMELHLIHYSYGVNSTEKGDLSSESTVSRIRTEHFPLTLESARPSHTSQYLCASSEYGLAGGTDTQYFGPGTRLTVL.

This chain uses TRBV6-2 or TRBV6-3 with TRBJ2-3, with D maybe TRBD1 (5 bases). The CDR3 length is 16 residues. Looked up from germline, CDR1 is MNHEY and CDR2 is SVGEGT. The ends were cut back, 2 bases at V and 4 bases at J, with 16 bases in the middle. The CDR3 bases are TGTGCCAGCAGTTACGACAGTATGGGGTTCCCAGATACGCAGTATTTT. Translating it yields CASSYDSMGFPDTQYF.

This clonotype was observed at least ten times. V usage is TRBV12-3 or TRBV12-4 and J usage is TRBJ1-1, with 9 bases that match TRBD1. This CDR3 has 13 residues. The V and J ends lost 4 bases and 9 bases, in that order; junction bases with no gene match: 6. The CDR3 protein is CASSSGQGRQAFF. In DNA form, the CDR3 reads TGTGCCAGCAGTTCTGGACAGGGGAGACAAGCTTTCTTT.

The rearrangement links TRBV7-2 to TRBJ1-2, with D possibly TRBD1 on 6 matching bases. The CDR3 runs to 16 residues. Germline V gene lookup returns CDR1 SGHTA and CDR2 FQGNSA. V shed 5 bases and J shed 1 base, with 17 bases lying between them. The DNA of the CDR3 is TGTGCCAGCAGCCTCATCCGGGACAAACATAACTATGGCTACACCTTC. It translates to CASSLIRDKHNYGYTF. Filled out from reference TRBV7-2 and TRBJ1-2, the complete variable domain reads GAGVSQSPSNKVTEKGKDVELRCDPISGHTALYWYRQSLGQGLEFLIYFQGNSAPDKSGLPSDRFSAERTGGSVSTLTIQRTQQEDSAVYLCASSLIRDKHNYGYTFGSGTRLTVV.

The CDR3 loop is CSASLTSGSMDTQYF. CDR3 DNA: TGCAGTGCTAGTCTCACTAGCGGGAGCATGGATACGCAGTATTTT. The rearrangement links TRBV20-1 to TRBJ2-3; 11 positions match TRBD2. This CDR3 region has 15 residues. V was pared by 3 bases and J by 6 bases, with 8 bases of the junction left unmatched. CDR1 is DFQATT, CDR2 SNEGSKA, per germline (reference sequence).

This clonotype was seen a handful of times. The rearrangement joins TRBV6-2 or TRBV6-3 to TRBJ2-7; D might be TRBD1 (6 bases). From germline, CDR1 is MNHEY and CDR2 SVGEGT. The CDR3 is 16 residues long. V was shortened by 5 bases and J by 0 bases, with 17 bases between the two germline ends. The DNA of the CDR3 is TGTGCCAGCAGTCTCAGGGGACGGAGGAGCTCCTACGAGCAGTACTTC. Translation: CASSLRGRRSSYEQYF.

V usage is TRBV4-2 and J usage is TRBJ2-2, with a weak D call TRBD1 (5 bases). The germline gives CDR1 LGHNA, CDR2 YNFKEQ. CDR3 length: 16 amino acids. V lost 0 bases and J 1 base, leaving 9 bases between the germline ends. This CDR3 reads CASSQDAGLNTGELFF. The CDR3 DNA is TGTGCCAGCAGCCAAGATGCAGGGCTGAACACCGGGGAGCTGTTTTTT.

The chain couples TRBV5-1 to TRBJ2-5; D not certain. Trimming shortened V by 0 bases and J by 2 bases, and 11 bases separated the two germline ends. Looked up from germline, CDR1 is SGHRS and CDR2 is YFSETQ. The CDR3 length is 15 residues. The CDR3 here is CASSLGQINQETQYF. The CDR3 DNA is TGCGCCAGCAGCTTGGGGCAGATTAATCAAGAGACCCAGTACTTC.

This clonotype occurred many times. V is TRBV10-3 and J is TRBJ1-5; D uncertain. Trimming took 8 bases from V and 7 from J, leaving 15 bases between them. Per the germline V gene, CDR1 is ENHRY and CDR2 is SYGVKD. CDR3 size: 13 residues. The CDR3 DNA reads TGTGCCATCCGGGCCGTACATGGACAGCCCCAGCATTTT. Protein product: CAIRAVHGQPQHF.

This clonotype came up a few times. The genes are TRBV12-3 or TRBV12-4 and TRBJ2-2; TRBD2 might be the D (5 bases). V shed 7 bases and J shed 5 bases, with 14 bases lying between them. The CDR3 runs 14 residues. Here the CDR3 DNA reads TGTGCCAGCACCCTGTCCACGGGAACCGGGGAGCTGTTTTTT. It encodes CASTLSTGTGELFF.

This clonotype was counted between two and nine times. The rearrangement uses TRBV13 and TRBJ2-5; D not resolved. The CDR3 has 12 amino acids. CDR1 and CDR2 from the germline V gene are PRHDT and FYEKMQ (reference sequence). V was shortened by 5 bases and J by 1 base, with 5 bases between the two germline ends. The CDR3 sequence is CASSTPQETQYF. CDR3 nucleotide sequence: TGTGCCAGCAGCACACCCCAAGAGACCCAGTACTTC.

The genes are TRBV29-1 and TRBJ2-1; D gene uncertain. Germline assignment: CDR1 SQVTM and CDR2 ANQGSEA. V lost 5 bases and J lost 2, with 16 bases in between. The CDR3 has 15 amino acids. The CDR3 protein is CSVFLETSAYNEQFF. CDR3 coding DNA: TGCAGCGTTTTTCTTGAAACATCCGCCTACAATGAGCAGTTCTTC.